This T cell receptor beta chain stems from a study of long-term antiretroviral therapy in people with HIV. Findings and caveats of the study: Blood obtained between about 2004 and 2017 may reflect older ART regimens.

Each sample contained roughly 0.9-10 million cryopreserved PBMC, thawed before DNA extraction. About this clone itself: Its antigen remains unidentified.

The CDR3 extends over 15 amino acids. The V segment lost 6 bases and the J segment 1 base; nucleotides outside the gene matches: 4. The germline gives CDR1 SEHNR, CDR2 FQNEAQ (reference sequence). Version v3.0 of the immunoSEQ assay was performed at survey level. TCRdb keeps only in-frame clones here, not all; method: immunoSEQ multiplex PCR. The sample yields 25,000 to 30,000 clones, about 85% seen once. The V gene is TRBV7-9, the J gene TRBJ2-7; TRBD2 matches 12 bases. This sequence was found in a man in his forties with HIV. Sample: unsorted PBMCs, taken 2.7 years after starting antiretroviral therapy. This CDR3 reads CASSPTSGSSYEQYF. The CDR3 DNA reads TGTGCCAGCAGTCCGACTAGCGGGAGTTCCTACGAGCAGTACTTC.